This T cell receptor beta chain was obtained from a study of cytomegalovirus exposure and HLA in healthy donors. In the case of this clone: Its specificity is unknown.

Study-wide results and caveats: The study labeled 170 or so TCR beta chains cytomegalovirus-associated.

TCRdb's copy holds only in-frame clones and misses some; the assay was immunoSEQ multiplex PCR. Of roughly 79,000 clones in the sample, 93% were seen once. CDR1 is MNHEY and CDR2 is SMNVEV in the germline V gene (reference sequence). V shed 0 bases and J shed 3 bases, with 12 bases lying between them. CDR3 length equals 15 residues. The TCR comes from a young man in good health and CMV-seronegative. J is TRBJ2-7 and V is TRBV27, with D possibly being TRBD2 (6 bases). Material: PBMCs. The CDR3 nucleotides read TGTGCCAGCAGTTTATCGGCGGGGTCAATCTACGAGCAGTACTTC. Translated, it gives CASSLSAGSIYEQYF.